The rows below give T cell receptor beta chains drawn from one sample of a study of cytomegalovirus exposure and HLA in healthy donors. Repertoires were generated with immunoSEQ multiplex PCR, while TCRdb's copy carries only in-frame clones and drops some. The table lists tens of thousands of clones, about 81% of them singletons. Source material: PBMCs. Receptors were obtained from a human donor in good health. CDR3s include the opening cysteine and the closing phenylalanine or tryptophan. The D gene is left open where the match is weak. Clone size is not always given. Where it is, it says once, few, many or a class for expanded clones.

clone_size d_call j_call v_call cdr3_aa cdr3_nt
NA TRBD1 TRBJ2-2 TRBV9 CASSVRQGARITGELFF TGTGCCAGCAGCGTGCGACAGGGGGCGCGAATCACCGGGGAGCTGTTTTTT
NA NA TRBJ1-2 TRBV9 CASSEARGFYGYTF TGTGCCAGCAGCGAGGCAAGGGGGTTTTATGGCTACACCTTC
NA TRBD1 TRBJ1-6 TRBV27 CASSLNPGQGEAPLHF TGTGCCAGCAGTTTAAATCCCGGCCAGGGGGAGGCACCCCTCCACTTT
NA NA TRBJ2-2 TRBV18 CASSTSQNTGELFF TGTGCCAGCTCTACAAGTCAGAACACCGGGGAGCTGTTTTTT
NA TRBD1 TRBJ2-7 TRBV27 CASSSRTGGYEQYF TGTGCCAGCAGTTCTCGGACAGGGGGCTACGAGCAGTACTTC
few NA TRBJ1-4 TRBV19 CASSIAGSGSNEKLFF TGTGCCAGTAGTATAGCCGGGAGCGGGTCTAATGAAAAACTGTTTTTT
NA TRBD2 TRBJ2-1 TRBV2 CASSAPPGTSDNNEQFF TGTGCCAGCAGTGCCCCTCCCGGGACTAGCGACAACAATGAGCAGTTCTTC
NA TRBD1 TRBJ1-2 TRBV5-1 CASSLTGGKDYGYTF TGCGCCAGCAGCTTGACAGGGGGCAAAGACTATGGCTACACCTTC
NA NA TRBJ1-1 TRBV20-1 CSVRVTEAFF TGCAGTGTTCGGGTCACTGAAGCTTTCTTT
NA NA TRBJ1-3 TRBV29-1 CSVGGNNLGGNTIYF TGCAGCGTTGGAGGGAACAACCTGGGTGGAAACACCATATATTTT
NA NA TRBJ2-1 TRBV7-3 CASSSRGTFNEQFF TGTGCCAGCAGCTCCCGTGGGACATTCAATGAGCAGTTCTTC
once NA TRBJ1-3 TRBV5-6 CASQMFSGNTIYF TGTGCCAGTCAGATGTTCTCTGGAAACACCATATATTTT
NA NA TRBJ1-3 TRBV12-1 CASSFVHNSGNTIYF TGTGCCAGCAGCTTTGTACATAACTCTGGAAACACCATATATTTT
NA NA TRBJ1-2 TRBV4-2 CASSQVASNYGYTF TGTGCCAGCAGCCAAGTTGCCAGTAACTATGGCTACACCTTC